The sequence of this TCR beta chain was determined in a study of blood T cell repertoires in COVID-19. Whole-study context: PBMCs, B-cell-depleted T cells, or T cells were the source of the cDNA or gDNA that made up the material.

Sequencing was performed with immunoSEQ multiplex PCR; in TCRdb, only in-frame clones are kept and a portion is missing. This table has around 190,000 clones, approximately 85% appearing once. The CDR3 loop spans 12 amino acids. Trimming took 3 bases from V and 8 from J, leaving 10 bases between them. Germline CDR1 LNHDA, CDR2 SQIVND (reference sequence). Sequenced input: peripheral blood. The V call is TRBV19, the J call TRBJ1-2; tentatively, D is TRBD1 (5 bases). The TCR comes from a woman aged 60-75 years with acute or convalescent COVID-19. The CDR3 protein is CASSILDSGYTF. As DNA, the CDR3 is TGTGCCAGTAGTATCTTAGACAGCGGCTACACCTTC.